Listed below are T cell receptor beta chains from one sample, sequenced in a study of T cell repertoires in cytomegalovirus infection. One entry per CDR3 protein results from TCRdb running MiXCR on the reads. The repertoire consists of over 250,000 distinct CDR3 sequences, with more than 20% occurring once and the leading ten covering around 13%. The source material was PBMCs. Every receptor here comes from a human donor in good health (CMV status not recorded). Some clones in this sample may be carry-over from other donors' samples. Each CDR3 is given with its conserved first and last residue. The order of the fields is CDR3 protein, CDR3 DNA, clone size, D gene, V gene, J gene. The D gene is left open where the match is weak. Clone size is shown for a subset of rows, as once, few, many or a class of expanded clone.

CASSRRPGADYGYTF	TGTGCCAGCAGCCGTAGGCCCGGGGCGGACTATGGCTACACCTTC	few	-	TRBV7-9	TRBJ1-2
CASSPRDSGTDTQYF	TGTGCCAGCAGCCCTCGGGATAGCGGCACAGATACGCAGTATTTT	-	-	TRBV6-2/TRBV6-3	TRBJ2-3
CASSPAVAGAHEQYF	TGTGCCAGCAGCCCCGCCGTCGCAGGAGCCCACGAGCAGTACTTC	few	-	TRBV7-2	TRBJ2-7
CASSGTVGNTIYF	TGTGCCAGCAGCGGGACGGTAGGAAACACCATATATTTT	-	-	TRBV12-3/TRBV12-4	TRBJ1-3
CASLRGTEAFF	TGTGCCAGCCTCCGGGGCACTGAAGCTTTCTTT	-	-	TRBV6-2/TRBV6-3	TRBJ1-1
CASSSGRASWYEQFF	TGTGCCAGCAGCTCAGGGAGGGCGTCCTGGTATGAGCAGTTCTTC	-	TRBD2	TRBV7-2	TRBJ2-1
CSVGDSNQPQHF	TGCAGCGTTGGAGATAGCAATCAGCCCCAGCATTTT	-	-	TRBV29-1	TRBJ1-5
CASSQGASGGLEQFF	TGTGCCAGCAGCCAAGGAGCTAGCGGGGGCCTTGAGCAGTTCTTC	-	TRBD2	TRBV3-1	TRBJ2-1
CASSTPGLAGPSSYNEQFF	TGTGCCAGCAGCACCCCGGGACTAGCGGGCCCGAGCTCCTACAATGAGCAGTTCTTC	many	TRBD2	TRBV7-2	TRBJ2-1
CSARDLPGLAGGPSYEQYF	TGCAGTGCTAGAGATCTCCCGGGACTAGCGGGAGGGCCCTCCTACGAGCAGTACTTC	-	TRBD2	TRBV20-1	TRBJ2-7
CASSLEPPSSYEQYF	TGTGCCAGCAGCTTGGAGCCACCTTCGTCCTACGAGCAGTACTTC	-	-	TRBV5-4	TRBJ2-7
CAWSVLGGTEAFF	TGTGCCTGGAGTGTACTTGGAGGCACTGAAGCTTTCTTT	-	-	TRBV30	TRBJ1-1
CASSGGGTQYF	TGTGCCAGCAGCGGAGGGGGGACCCAGTACTTC	-	-	TRBV11-2	TRBJ2-5
CAKADRESGNTIYF	TGTGCCAAGGCGGACAGGGAATCTGGAAACACCATATATTTT	few	TRBD1	TRBV25-1	TRBJ1-3
CASSYSLGRTEAFF	TGTGCCAGCAGTTACTCGTTAGGACGGACTGAAGCTTTCTTT	few	-	TRBV6-2/TRBV6-3	TRBJ1-1
CSARRGAGSSYNEQFF	TGCAGTGCTAGGCGGGGTGCGGGCAGCTCCTACAATGAGCAGTTCTTC	many	-	TRBV20-1	TRBJ2-1
CASSEALRLAGDTQYF	TGTGCCAGCAGTGAAGCGCTGCGGCTAGCGGGAGATACGCAGTATTTT	-	TRBD2	TRBV2	TRBJ2-3